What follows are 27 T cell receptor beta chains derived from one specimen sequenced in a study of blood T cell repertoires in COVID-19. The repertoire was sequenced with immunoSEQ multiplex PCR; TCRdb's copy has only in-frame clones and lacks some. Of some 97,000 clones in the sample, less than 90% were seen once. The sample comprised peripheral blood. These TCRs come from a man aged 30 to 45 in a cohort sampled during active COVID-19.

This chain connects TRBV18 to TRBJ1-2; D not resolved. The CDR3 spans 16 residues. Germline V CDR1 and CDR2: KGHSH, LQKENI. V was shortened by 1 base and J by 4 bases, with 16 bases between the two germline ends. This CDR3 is CASSPLSGDSAYGYTF. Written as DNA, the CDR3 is TGTGCCAGCTCACCACTCTCAGGCGATTCAGCCTATGGCTACACCTTC.

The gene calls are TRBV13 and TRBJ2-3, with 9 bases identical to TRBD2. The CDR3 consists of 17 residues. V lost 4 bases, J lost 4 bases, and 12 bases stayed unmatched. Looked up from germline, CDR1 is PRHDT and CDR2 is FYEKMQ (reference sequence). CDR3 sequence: CASSSAGGPLRADTQYF. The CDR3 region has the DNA TGTGCCAGCAGCTCGGCGGGGGGGCCCCTTCGGGCAGATACGCAGTATTTT.

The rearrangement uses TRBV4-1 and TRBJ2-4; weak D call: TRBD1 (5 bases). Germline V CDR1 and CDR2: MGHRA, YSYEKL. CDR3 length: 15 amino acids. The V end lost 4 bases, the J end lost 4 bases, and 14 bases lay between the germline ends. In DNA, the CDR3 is TGCGCCAGCAGCCGCCAGGGCGATGGGAAAAACATTCAGTACTTC. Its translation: CASSRQGDGKNIQYF.

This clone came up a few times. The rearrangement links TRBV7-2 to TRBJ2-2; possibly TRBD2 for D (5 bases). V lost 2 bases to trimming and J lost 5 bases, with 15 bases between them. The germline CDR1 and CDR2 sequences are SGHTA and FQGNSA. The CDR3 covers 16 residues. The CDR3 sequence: CASSLYRGIETGELFF. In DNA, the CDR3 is TGTGCCAGCAGCTTATACCGGGGAATCGAGACCGGGGAGCTGTTTTTT.

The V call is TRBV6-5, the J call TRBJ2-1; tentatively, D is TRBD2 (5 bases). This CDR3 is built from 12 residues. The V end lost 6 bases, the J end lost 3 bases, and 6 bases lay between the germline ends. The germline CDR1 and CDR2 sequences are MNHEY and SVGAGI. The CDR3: CASRDYYNEQFF. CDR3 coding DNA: TGTGCCAGCAGAGACTACTACAATGAGCAGTTCTTC.

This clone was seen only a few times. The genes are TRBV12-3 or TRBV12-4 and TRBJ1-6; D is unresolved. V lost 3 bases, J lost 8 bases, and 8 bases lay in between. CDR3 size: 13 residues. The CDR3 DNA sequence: TGTGCCAGCAGTTTGTCCGCGGATTCACCCCTCCACTTT. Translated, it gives CASSLSADSPLHF.

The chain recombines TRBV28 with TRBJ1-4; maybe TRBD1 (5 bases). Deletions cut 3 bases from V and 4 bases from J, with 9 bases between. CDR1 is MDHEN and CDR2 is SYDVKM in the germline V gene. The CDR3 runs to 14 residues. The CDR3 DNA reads TGTGCCAGCAGTTTGGGGGGGGGTAATGAAAAACTGTTTTTT. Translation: CASSLGGGNEKLFF.

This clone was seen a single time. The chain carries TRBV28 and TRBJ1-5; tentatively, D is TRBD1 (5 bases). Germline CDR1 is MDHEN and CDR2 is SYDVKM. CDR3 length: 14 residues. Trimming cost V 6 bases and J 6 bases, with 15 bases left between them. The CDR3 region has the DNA TGTGCCAGCAGGAAGACAGATAGGTTTCAGCCCCAGCATTTT. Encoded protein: CASRKTDRFQPQHF.

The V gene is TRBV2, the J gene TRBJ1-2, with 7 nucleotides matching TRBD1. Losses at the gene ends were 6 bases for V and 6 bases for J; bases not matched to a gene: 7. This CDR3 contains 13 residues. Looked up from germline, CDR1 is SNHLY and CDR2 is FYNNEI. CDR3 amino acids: CASSFTGENGYTF. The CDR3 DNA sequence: TGTGCCAGCAGCTTCACAGGGGAGAATGGCTACACCTTC.

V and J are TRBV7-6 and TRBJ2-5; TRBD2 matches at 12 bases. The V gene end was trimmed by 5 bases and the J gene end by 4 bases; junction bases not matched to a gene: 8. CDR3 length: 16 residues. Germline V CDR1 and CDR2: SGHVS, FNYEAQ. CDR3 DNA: TGTGCCAGCAGCCCAGGACTAGCGGGGAGAATAGAGACCCAGTACTTC. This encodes CASSPGLAGRIETQYF.

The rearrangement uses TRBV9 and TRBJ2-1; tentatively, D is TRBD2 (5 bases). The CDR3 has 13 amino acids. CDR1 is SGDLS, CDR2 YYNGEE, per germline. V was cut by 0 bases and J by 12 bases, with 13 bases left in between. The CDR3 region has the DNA TGTGCCAGCAGCGTAGTCTTGAGGGTCGGGCAGTTCTTC. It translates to CASSVVLRVGQFF. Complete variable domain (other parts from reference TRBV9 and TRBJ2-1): DSGVTQTPKHLITATGQRVTLRCSPRSGDLSVYWYQQSLDQGLQFLIQYYNGEERAKGNILERFSAQQFPDLHSELNLSSLELGDSALYFCASSVVLRVGQFFGPGTRLTVL.

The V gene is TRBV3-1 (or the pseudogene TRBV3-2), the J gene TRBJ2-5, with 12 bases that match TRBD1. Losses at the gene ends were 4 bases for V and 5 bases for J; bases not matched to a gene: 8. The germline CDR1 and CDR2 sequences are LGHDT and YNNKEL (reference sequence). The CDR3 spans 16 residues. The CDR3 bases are TGTGCCAGCAGCCCGGGACAGGGGGCTCCCCGGGAGACCCAGTACTTC. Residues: CASSPGQGAPRETQYF.

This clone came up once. The CDR3 DNA is TGTGCCAGCAGTTCAAACAGGGCCTATGGCTACACCTTC. The encoded protein is CASSSNRAYGYTF. The gene calls are TRBV6-5 and TRBJ1-2; possibly TRBD1 for D (6 bases). V was trimmed by 4 bases and J by 4 bases, leaving 10 bases between them. The length of the CDR3 is 13 residues. The germline CDR1 and CDR2 sequences are MNHEY and SVGAGI.

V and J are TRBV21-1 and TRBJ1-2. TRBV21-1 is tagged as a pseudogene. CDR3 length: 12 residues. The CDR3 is CATEKSNYGYTF. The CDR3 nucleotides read TGTGCCACTGAGAAGTCTAACTATGGCTACACCTTC.

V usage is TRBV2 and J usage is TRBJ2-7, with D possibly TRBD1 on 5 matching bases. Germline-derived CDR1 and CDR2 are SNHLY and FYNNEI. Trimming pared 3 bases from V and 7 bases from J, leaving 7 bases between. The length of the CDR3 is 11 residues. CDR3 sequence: CASSDRVEQYF. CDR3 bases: TGTGCCAGCAGTGACAGGGTGGAGCAGTACTTC.

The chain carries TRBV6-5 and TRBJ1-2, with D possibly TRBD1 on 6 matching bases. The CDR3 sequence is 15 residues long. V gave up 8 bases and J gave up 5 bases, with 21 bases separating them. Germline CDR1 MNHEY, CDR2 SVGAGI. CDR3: CASSSPRRGAYGYTF. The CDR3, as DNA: TGTGCCAGCTCAAGTCCCCGGCGGGGGGCTTATGGCTACACCTTC.

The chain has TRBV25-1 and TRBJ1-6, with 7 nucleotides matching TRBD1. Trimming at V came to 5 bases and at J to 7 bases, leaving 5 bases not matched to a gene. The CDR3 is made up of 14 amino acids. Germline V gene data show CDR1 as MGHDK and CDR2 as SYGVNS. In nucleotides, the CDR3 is TGTGCCAGCAGTACAGGGGAATGGAATTCACCCCTCCACTTT. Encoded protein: CASSTGEWNSPLHF.

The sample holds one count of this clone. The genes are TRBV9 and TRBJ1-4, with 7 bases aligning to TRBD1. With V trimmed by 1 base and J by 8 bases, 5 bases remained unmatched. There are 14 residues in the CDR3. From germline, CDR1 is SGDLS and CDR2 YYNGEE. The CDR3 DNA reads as TGTGCCAGCAGCGTACAGGGGGAAGGCGAAAAACTGTTTTTT. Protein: CASSVQGEGEKLFF.

The CDR3 region is CASRPQGAYNEKLFF. The CDR3 nucleotides read TGTGCCAGTAGGCCACAGGGGGCTTATAATGAAAAACTGTTTTTT. V is TRBV19 and J is TRBJ1-4; TRBD1 agrees at 9 bases. The J segment lost 4 bases and the V segment lost 6 bases, leaving 6 bases of the junction unmatched. This CDR3 is 15 amino acids long. CDR1 LNHDA and CDR2 SQIVND come from the germline V gene (reference sequence). The full variable domain, its missing parts supplied by reference TRBV19 and TRBJ1-4, is DGGITQSPKYLFRKEGQNVTLSCEQNLNHDAMYWYRQDPGQGLRLIYYSQIVNDFQKGDIAEGYSVSREKKESFPLTVTSAQKNPTAFYLCASRPQGAYNEKLFFGSGTQLSVL.

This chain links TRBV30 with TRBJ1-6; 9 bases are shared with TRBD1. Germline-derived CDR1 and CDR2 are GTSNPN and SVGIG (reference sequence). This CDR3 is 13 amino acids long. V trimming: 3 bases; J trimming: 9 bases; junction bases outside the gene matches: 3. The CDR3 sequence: CAWRGQGRSPLHF. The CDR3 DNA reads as TGTGCCTGGAGGGGACAGGGACGTTCACCCCTCCACTTT.

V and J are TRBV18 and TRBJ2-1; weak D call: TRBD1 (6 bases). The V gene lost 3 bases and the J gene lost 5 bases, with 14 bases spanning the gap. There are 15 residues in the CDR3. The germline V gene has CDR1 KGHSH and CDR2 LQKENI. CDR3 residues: CASSPAIGQNNEQFF. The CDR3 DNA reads TGTGCCAGCTCACCCGCGATAGGACAGAACAATGAGCAGTTCTTC.

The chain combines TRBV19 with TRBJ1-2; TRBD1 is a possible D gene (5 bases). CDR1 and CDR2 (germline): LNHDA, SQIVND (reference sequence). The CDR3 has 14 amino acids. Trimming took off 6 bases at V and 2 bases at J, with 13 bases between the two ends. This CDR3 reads CASSRLQVNYGYTF. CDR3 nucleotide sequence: TGTGCCAGTAGCCGGCTACAGGTCAACTATGGCTACACCTTC.

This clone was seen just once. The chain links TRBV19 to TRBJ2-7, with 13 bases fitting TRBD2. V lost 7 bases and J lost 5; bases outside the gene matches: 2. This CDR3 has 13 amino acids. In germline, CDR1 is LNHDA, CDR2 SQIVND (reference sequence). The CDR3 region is CASKGLAGHEQYF. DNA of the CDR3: TGTGCCAGTAAGGGACTAGCGGGGCACGAGCAGTACTTC.

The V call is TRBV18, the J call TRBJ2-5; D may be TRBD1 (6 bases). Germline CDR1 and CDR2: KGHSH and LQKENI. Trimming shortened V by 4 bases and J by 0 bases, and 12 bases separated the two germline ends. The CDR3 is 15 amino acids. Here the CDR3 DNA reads TGTGCCAGCTCACTGTCGACAGGCTACCAAGAGACCCAGTACTTC. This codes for CASSLSTGYQETQYF.

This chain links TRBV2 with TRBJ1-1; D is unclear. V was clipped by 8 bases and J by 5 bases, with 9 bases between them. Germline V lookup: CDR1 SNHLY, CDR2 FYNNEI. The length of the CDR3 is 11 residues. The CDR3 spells CASERKTEAFF. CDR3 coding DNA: TGTGCCAGCGAGAGAAAGACTGAAGCTTTCTTT.

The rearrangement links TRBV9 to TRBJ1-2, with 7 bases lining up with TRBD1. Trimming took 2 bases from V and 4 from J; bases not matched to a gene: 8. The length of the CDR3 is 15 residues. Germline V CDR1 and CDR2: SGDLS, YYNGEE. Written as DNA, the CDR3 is TGTGCCAGCAGCGTCACAGGGGATAGTGTCTATGGCTACACCTTC. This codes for CASSVTGDSVYGYTF.

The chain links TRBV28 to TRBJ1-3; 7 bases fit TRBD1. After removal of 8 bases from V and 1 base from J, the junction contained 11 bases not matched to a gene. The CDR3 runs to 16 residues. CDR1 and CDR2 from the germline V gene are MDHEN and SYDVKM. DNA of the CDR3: TGTGCCAGCCCCCCGGACAGGACGTGGTCTGGAAACACCATATATTTT. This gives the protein CASPPDRTWSGNTIYF.